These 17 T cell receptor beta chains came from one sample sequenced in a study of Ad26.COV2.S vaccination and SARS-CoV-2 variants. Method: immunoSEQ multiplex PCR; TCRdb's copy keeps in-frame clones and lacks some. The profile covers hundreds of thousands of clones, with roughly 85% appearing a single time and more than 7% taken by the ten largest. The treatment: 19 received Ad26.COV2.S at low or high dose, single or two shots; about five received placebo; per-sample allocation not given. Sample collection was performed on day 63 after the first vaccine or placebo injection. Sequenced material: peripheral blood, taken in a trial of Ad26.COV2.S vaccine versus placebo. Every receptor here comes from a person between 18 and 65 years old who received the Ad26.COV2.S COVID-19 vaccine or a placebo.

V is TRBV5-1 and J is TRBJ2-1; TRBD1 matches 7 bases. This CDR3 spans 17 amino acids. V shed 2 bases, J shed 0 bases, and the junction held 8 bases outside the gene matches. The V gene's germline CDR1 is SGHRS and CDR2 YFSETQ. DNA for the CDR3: TGCGCCAGCAGCTTACGACAGGGAGTGAGCTCCTACAATGAGCAGTTCTTC. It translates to CASSLRQGVSSYNEQFF.

CDR3: CASKDLGTEAFF. The CDR3 DNA follows: TGTGCCAGCAAGGACTTGGGCACTGAAGCTTTCTTT. The gene calls are TRBV25-1 and TRBJ1-1; no definite D call. Deletions cut 7 bases from V and 4 bases from J, with 10 bases between. Germline V gene data show CDR1 as MGHDK and CDR2 as SYGVNS. There are 12 residues in the CDR3.

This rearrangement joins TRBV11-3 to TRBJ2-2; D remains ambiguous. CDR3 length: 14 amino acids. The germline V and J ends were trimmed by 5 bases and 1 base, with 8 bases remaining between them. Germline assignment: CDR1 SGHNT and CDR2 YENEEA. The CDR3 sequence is CASSHGGNTGELFF. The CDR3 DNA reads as TGTGCCAGCAGCCACGGTGGGAACACCGGGGAGCTGTTTTTT.

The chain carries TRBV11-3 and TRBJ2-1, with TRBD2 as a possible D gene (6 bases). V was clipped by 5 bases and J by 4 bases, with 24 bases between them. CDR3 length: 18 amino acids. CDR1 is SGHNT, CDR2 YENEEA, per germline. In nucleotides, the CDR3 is TGTGCCAGCAGCCCCCGAGGCGGCGGGGCTCTCGGGTACAATGAGCAGTTCTTC. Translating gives CASSPRGGGALGYNEQFF.

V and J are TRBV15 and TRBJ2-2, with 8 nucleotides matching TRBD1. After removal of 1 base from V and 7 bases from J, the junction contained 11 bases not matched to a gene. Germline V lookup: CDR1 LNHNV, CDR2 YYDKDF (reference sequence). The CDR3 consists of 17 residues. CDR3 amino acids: CATSRALGTGGGGELFF. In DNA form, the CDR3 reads TGTGCCACCAGCAGAGCCCTAGGGACAGGAGGCGGCGGGGAGCTGTTTTTT.

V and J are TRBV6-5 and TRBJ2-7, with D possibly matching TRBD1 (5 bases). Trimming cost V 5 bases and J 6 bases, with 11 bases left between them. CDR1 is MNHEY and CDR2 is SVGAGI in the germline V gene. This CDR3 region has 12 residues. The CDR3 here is CASSNRYGEQYF. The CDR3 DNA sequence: TGTGCCAGCAGTAACAGGTATGGCGAGCAGTACTTC.

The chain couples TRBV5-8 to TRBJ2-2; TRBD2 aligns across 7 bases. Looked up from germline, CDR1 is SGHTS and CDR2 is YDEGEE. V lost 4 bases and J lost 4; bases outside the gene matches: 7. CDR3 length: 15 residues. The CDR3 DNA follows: TGTGCCAGCAGCCCCCGACTAGCCGGCACCGGGGAGCTGTTTTTT. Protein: CASSPRLAGTGELFF.

The CDR3 spells CATSDFRGEPQHF. The DNA of the CDR3 is TGTGCCACCAGTGATTTTAGGGGGGAGCCCCAGCATTTT. The chain has TRBV24-1 and TRBJ1-5, with D possibly matching TRBD1 (6 bases). The CDR3 totals 13 residues. Germline V gene data show CDR1 as KGHDR and CDR2 as SFDVKD. V lost 1 base to trimming and J lost 8 bases, with 8 bases between them.

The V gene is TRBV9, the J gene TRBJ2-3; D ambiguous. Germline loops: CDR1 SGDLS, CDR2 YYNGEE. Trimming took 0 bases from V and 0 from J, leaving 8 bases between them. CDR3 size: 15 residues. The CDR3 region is CASSVAQVSTDTQYF. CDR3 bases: TGTGCCAGCAGCGTAGCTCAAGTCAGCACAGATACGCAGTATTTT.

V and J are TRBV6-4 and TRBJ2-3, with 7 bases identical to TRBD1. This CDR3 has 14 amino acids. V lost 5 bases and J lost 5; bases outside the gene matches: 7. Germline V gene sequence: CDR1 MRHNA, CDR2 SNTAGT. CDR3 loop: CASSRDNRGDTQYF. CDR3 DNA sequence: TGTGCCAGCAGTCGGGATAACAGGGGAGATACGCAGTATTTT.

The CDR3 spells CASPRQVNTEAFF. The CDR3 nucleotides are TGTGCCAGCCCCAGACAGGTGAACACTGAAGCTTTCTTT. The gene calls are TRBV6-1 and TRBJ1-1, with D maybe TRBD1 (6 bases). The CDR3 has 13 amino acids. Per the germline V gene, CDR1 is MNHNS and CDR2 is SASEGT. The V and J ends lost 8 bases and 0 bases respectively, with 10 bases between them.

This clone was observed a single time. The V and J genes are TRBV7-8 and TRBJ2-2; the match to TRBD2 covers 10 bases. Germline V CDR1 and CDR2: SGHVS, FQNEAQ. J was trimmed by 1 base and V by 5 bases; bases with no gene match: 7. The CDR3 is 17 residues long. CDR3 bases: TGTGCCAGCAGCGCCTCTTTAGCGGGGGGGAACACCGGGGAGCTGTTTTTT. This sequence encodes CASSASLAGGNTGELFF.

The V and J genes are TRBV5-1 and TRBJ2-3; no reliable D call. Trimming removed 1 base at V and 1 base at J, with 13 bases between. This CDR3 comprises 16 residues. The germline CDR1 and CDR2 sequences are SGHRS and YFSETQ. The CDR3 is CASSLSLDAGTDTQYF. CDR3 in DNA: TGCGCCAGCAGCTTGTCCCTAGATGCGGGCACAGATACGCAGTATTTT.

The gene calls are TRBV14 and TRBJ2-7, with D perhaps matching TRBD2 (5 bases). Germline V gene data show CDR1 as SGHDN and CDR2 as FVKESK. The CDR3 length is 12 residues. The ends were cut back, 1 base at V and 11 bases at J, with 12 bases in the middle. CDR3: CASSQGSEGKYF. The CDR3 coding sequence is TGTGCCAGCAGCCAAGGTAGTGAGGGAAAGTACTTC.

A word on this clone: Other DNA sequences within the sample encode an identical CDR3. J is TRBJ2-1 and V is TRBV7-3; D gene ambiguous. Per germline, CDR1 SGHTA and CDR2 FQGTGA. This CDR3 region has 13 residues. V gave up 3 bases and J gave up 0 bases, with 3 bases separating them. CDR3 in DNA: TGTGCCAGCAGCTTGGGCTCCTACAATGAGCAGTTCTTC. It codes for CASSLGSYNEQFF.

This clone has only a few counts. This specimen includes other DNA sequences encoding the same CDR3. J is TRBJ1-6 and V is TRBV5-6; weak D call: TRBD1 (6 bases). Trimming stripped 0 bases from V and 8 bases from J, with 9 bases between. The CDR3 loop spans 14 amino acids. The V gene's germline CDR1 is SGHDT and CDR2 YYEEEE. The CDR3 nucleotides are TGTGCCAGCAGCTTGGACAGGGCTCATTCACCCCTCCACTTT. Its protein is CASSLDRAHSPLHF.

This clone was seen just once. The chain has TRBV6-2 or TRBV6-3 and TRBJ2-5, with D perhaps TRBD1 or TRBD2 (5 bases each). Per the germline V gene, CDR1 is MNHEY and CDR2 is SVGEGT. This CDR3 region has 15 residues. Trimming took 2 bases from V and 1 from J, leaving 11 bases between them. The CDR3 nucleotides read TGTGCCAGCAGTTACGGGGGAGTGTCCCAAGAGACCCAGTACTTC. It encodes CASSYGGVSQETQYF.